One sample yielded the 17 T cell receptor beta chains listed below, sequenced in a study of shared clonotypes between healthy human individuals (dated by TCRdb to the early 2020s). CD8 naive samples were obtained by positive selection for CCR7 among CD45RO-negative cells, yielding a CD45RA+CCR7+ population from which TemRA cells were excluded. The library was built by means of the immunoSEQ multiplex PCR assay. Imported from immuneACCESS, the table was reduced by TCRdb to in-frame sequences with V and J called. These copies leave out some clones; in studies compared against another copy, an unresolved V gene accounts for under half, and the cause of the remainder is not known. The sample records approximately 600,000 clones, 85% to 95% of which are singletons. The top ten hold approximately 0.11% of the sample. What was sequenced was naive CD8+ T cells sorted from blood. The intended sense of this specimen's cell subset or site label: CD45RA+CCR7+. These receptors were collected from a woman younger than 45 in good health.

In regard to this clone: This same CDR3 is encoded by further DNA sequences in the sample. The chain recombines TRBV19 with TRBJ1-1; D uncertain. There are 15 residues in the CDR3. V was pared by 1 base and J by 0 bases, with 9 bases between. Germline V gene data show CDR1 as LNHDA and CDR2 as SQIVND (reference sequence). In nucleotides, the CDR3 is TGTGCCAGTAGTATAGGACGGGGTATGAACACTGAAGCTTTCTTT. Translated: CASSIGRGMNTEAFF.

J is TRBJ2-7 and V is TRBV5-6, with 7 nucleotides matching TRBD1. This CDR3 has 16 amino acids. Germline trimming cut 4 bases from V and 4 bases from J; bases unmatched to any gene: 14. Germline V CDR1 and CDR2: SGHDT, YYEEEE. The CDR3 region has the DNA TGTGCCAGCAGCCCCCGGGCAAGACAGGGTAGGTACGAGCAGTACTTC. Protein product: CASSPRARQGRYEQYF.

As DNA, the CDR3 is TGTGCCACCGACCCCATGCAGGGCTCTGGAAACACCATATATTTT. Translation gives CATDPMQGSGNTIYF. The chain carries TRBV2 and TRBJ1-3; weak D call: TRBD1 (5 bases). This CDR3 comprises 15 residues. V lost 10 bases and J lost 0, with 16 bases in between. Germline lookup yields CDR1 SNHLY and CDR2 FYNNEI.

This chain connects TRBV23-1 to TRBJ2-7; D tentatively fits TRBD1 or TRBD2 (6 bases each). TRBV23-1 is an ORF, with its function uncertain. The CDR3 runs 16 residues. Deletions cut 6 bases from V and 0 bases from J, with 18 bases between. CDR3 amino acids: CASSRLWGATSYEQYF. The CDR3 nucleotides are TGCGCCAGCAGCCGCCTTTGGGGGGCTACCTCCTACGAGCAGTACTTC.

The V gene is TRBV27, the J gene TRBJ1-4; unclear D gene. Germline values: CDR1 MNHEY, CDR2 SMNVEV (reference sequence). V lost 2 bases, J lost 10 bases, and 14 bases lay in between. The CDR3 contains 14 residues. The CDR3 reads CASSLAFPGGKLFF. The CDR3, as DNA: TGTGCCAGCAGTTTAGCCTTCCCGGGAGGAAAACTGTTTTTT.

The genes are TRBV7-3 and TRBJ2-3, with 7 bases fitting TRBD2. J gave up 2 bases and V 2 bases, and 4 bases lay outside the gene matches. This CDR3 spans 15 amino acids. Per the germline V gene, CDR1 is SGHTA and CDR2 is FQGTGA. The CDR3 nucleotides are TGTGCCAGCAGCTTAGTGAGCGGGACCACAGATACGCAGTATTTT. This translates into CASSLVSGTTDTQYF.

This chain joins TRBV10-1 and TRBJ1-1; the D is unclear. CDR3 length equals 16 residues. V was shortened by 2 bases and J by 1 base, with 14 bases between the two germline ends. The germline gives CDR1 WNHNN, CDR2 SYGVQD (reference sequence). The CDR3 DNA is TGCGCCAGCAGTGAGACCCCACTGGGTACGAACACTGAAGCTTTCTTT. As protein: CASSETPLGTNTEAFF.

This rearrangement joins TRBV5-6 to TRBJ2-7; a possible D gene is TRBD1 (5 bases). Germline CDR1 and CDR2: SGHDT and YYEEEE. The V gene lost 0 bases and the J gene lost 4 bases, with 11 bases spanning the gap. This CDR3 region has 14 residues. DNA of the CDR3: TGTGCCAGCAGCTTGGAGGGGTCTAAATACGAGCAGTACTTC. Translation gives CASSLEGSKYEQYF.

The rearrangement joins TRBV27 to TRBJ1-2; D is undetermined. V gave up 2 bases and J gave up 3 bases, with 13 bases separating them. CDR3 length equals 15 residues. The germline V gene encodes CDR1 MNHEY and CDR2 SMNVEV (reference sequence). The CDR3 reads CASSLTPEGYYGYTF. CDR3 nucleotide sequence: TGTGCCAGCAGTTTAACCCCGGAGGGATACTATGGCTACACCTTC.

The rearrangement uses TRBV28 and TRBJ2-7; D gene ambiguous. Trimming took 2 bases from V and 7 from J, leaving 15 bases between them. The CDR3 consists of 14 residues. Looked up from germline, CDR1 is MDHEN and CDR2 is SYDVKM. This CDR3 is CASSLLLESREQYF. Here the CDR3 DNA reads TGTGCCAGCAGTTTACTGCTAGAATCACGAGAGCAGTACTTC.

The V call is TRBV19, the J call TRBJ2-7, with D tentatively TRBD1 (5 bases). Germline CDR1 LNHDA, CDR2 SQIVND (reference sequence). The CDR3 is 15 residues long. The V end lost 3 bases, the J end lost 0 bases, and 12 bases lay between the germline ends. CDR3: CASSITGNPSYEQYF. CDR3 nucleotide sequence: TGTGCCAGTAGTATTACAGGAAACCCCTCCTACGAGCAGTACTTC. Variable domain in full (rest from reference TRBV19 and TRBJ2-7): DGGITQSPKYLFRKEGQNVTLSCEQNLNHDAMYWYRQDPGQGLRLIYYSQIVNDFQKGDIAEGYSVSREKKESFPLTVTSAQKNPTAFYLCASSITGNPSYEQYFGPGTRLTVT.

V and J are TRBV6-6 and TRBJ2-7; 7 positions match TRBD2. Trimming at V came to 2 bases and at J to 2 bases, leaving 3 bases not matched to a gene. Germline V CDR1 and CDR2: MNHNY, SVGAGI (reference sequence). CDR3 length equals 14 residues. DNA for the CDR3: TGTGCCAGCAGTTACAGTCTAGCGGCCTACGAGCAGTACTTC. It yields the protein CASSYSLAAYEQYF.

In regard to this clone: Distinct nucleotide sequences in the sample also encode this CDR3. The rearrangement links TRBV27 to TRBJ2-7; 12 bases map to TRBD2. Germline CDR1 is MNHEY and CDR2 is SMNVEV (reference sequence). The CDR3 is made up of 14 amino acids. V was clipped by 5 bases and J by 4 bases; unmatched bases: 3. CDR3 sequence reads: CASSRLAGDYEQYF. The CDR3 DNA follows: TGTGCCAGCAGTAGACTAGCGGGAGATTACGAGCAGTACTTC.

V is TRBV10-2 and J is TRBJ2-7, with D uncertain. The length of the CDR3 is 15 residues. Trimming cost V 0 bases and J 3 bases, with 12 bases left between them. Germline assignment: CDR1 WSHSY and CDR2 SAAADI. The CDR3 region is CASSESFRLGYEQYF. The CDR3 DNA follows: TGCGCCAGCAGTGAGTCGTTCAGGCTCGGCTACGAGCAGTACTTC.

The chain combines TRBV10-1 with TRBJ2-2; weak D call: TRBD2 (6 bases). Trimming left V 10 bases short and J 3 bases short, with 12 bases between. The CDR3 totals 13 residues. Per the germline V gene, CDR1 is WNHNN and CDR2 is SYGVQD (reference sequence). The DNA for the CDR3 is TGCGCCACTCAAGGAGGGGACACCGGGGAGCTGTTTTTT. Translation: CATQGGDTGELFF.

The gene calls are TRBV29-1 and TRBJ2-7, with 12 nucleotides matching TRBD2. The CDR3 contains 14 residues. The V gene end was trimmed by 0 bases and the J gene end by 6 bases; junction bases not matched to a gene: 3. Germline assignment: CDR1 SQVTM and CDR2 ANQGSEA. CDR3 region: CSVEDLAGGFEQYF. The CDR3 DNA follows: TGCAGCGTTGAAGATCTAGCGGGAGGGTTCGAGCAGTACTTC.

V usage is TRBV10-2 and J usage is TRBJ1-3; TRBD1 might be the D (6 bases). V gave up 3 bases and J gave up 4 bases, with 10 bases separating them. CDR3 length: 14 residues. The germline CDR1 and CDR2 sequences are WSHSY and SAAADI. The DNA of the CDR3 is TGCGCCAGCAGTGACTGGGGGGCAGGAAACACCATATATTTT. It codes for CASSDWGAGNTIYF.